Shown below are 23 T cell receptor beta chains from a single sample sequenced in a study of cytomegalovirus exposure and HLA in healthy donors (TCRdb year 2017). Libraries were constructed by the immunoSEQ multiplex PCR assay. For the multiplex PCR, a mixture combining 60 forward primers for TCR Vbeta segments and 13 reverse primers for TCR Jbeta segments was used. Drawn from immuneACCESS, this table holds only the in-frame rearrangements with V and J called that TCRdb kept. Clones are partly lost; checked studies trace under half to an unresolved V gene and leave the rest unexplained. This sample is represented by 200,000 to 250,000 clones; around 73% of them were singletons. The ten largest make up less than 3% of the sample. The sample consisted of PBMCs. The receptor set was obtained from a woman in her 30s in good health and CMV-seronegative.

This clone was seen a single time. V is TRBV5-5 and J is TRBJ2-5; maybe TRBD1 (6 bases). CDR3 length: 15 residues. The V end lost 0 bases, the J end lost 5 bases, and 14 bases lay between the germline ends. Germline V gives CDR1 SGHKS, CDR2 YYEKEE (reference sequence). CDR3 amino acids: CASSLGAGVRETQYF. The CDR3 nucleotides read TGTGCCAGCAGCTTGGGAGCAGGGGTGCGGGAGACCCAGTACTTC. Together with reference TRBV5-5 and TRBJ2-5, the CDR3 gives the full variable domain: DAGVTQSPTHLIKTRGQQVTLRCSPISGHKSVSWYQQVLGQGPQFIFQYYEKEERGRGNFPDRFSARQFPNYSSELNVNALLLGDSALYLCASSLGAGVRETQYFGPGTRLLVL.

This sequence joins TRBV6-5 and TRBJ2-3, with TRBD2 as a possible D gene (5 bases). V was trimmed by 6 bases and J by 2 bases, leaving 12 bases between them. CDR1 is MNHEY, CDR2 SVGAGI, per germline. This CDR3 has 14 residues. CDR3: CASRASRNTDTQYF. In DNA form, the CDR3 reads TGTGCCAGCAGAGCTAGCCGTAACACAGATACGCAGTATTTT.

On this clone itself: The junction does not match germline at one end; this may be a read error. The DNA for the CDR3 is TGTTCCAGCAGCGCCCTTAGCGGGAGAGGAGAGCTGTTTTTT. Protein product: CSSSALSGRGELFF. V is TRBV7-9 and J is TRBJ2-2; TRBD2 matches 9 bases. The CDR3 is 14 amino acids. From germline, CDR1 is SEHNR and CDR2 FQNEAQ (reference sequence).

The gene calls are TRBV29-1 and TRBJ1-5, with D possibly being TRBD1 (5 bases). Germline V gene lookup returns CDR1 SQVTM and CDR2 ANQGSEA. Trimming removed 5 bases from V and 1 base from J, with 9 bases in between. This CDR3 region has 13 residues. The CDR3 nucleotides read TGCAGCGTTAGGGGTGGGAGCAATCAGCCCCAGCATTTT. Translation gives CSVRGGSNQPQHF.

The V call is TRBV7-9, the J call TRBJ1-4, with 7 positions matching TRBD1. The trim removed 5 bases at V and 7 bases at J, leaving 7 bases unmatched. Germline CDR1 is SEHNR and CDR2 is FQNEAQ (reference sequence). This CDR3 contains 14 residues. The CDR3 sequence is CASSRGQRAEKLFF. CDR3 DNA: TGTGCCAGCAGCCGGGGACAGCGGGCTGAAAAACTGTTTTTT.

The rearrangement links TRBV5-8 to TRBJ1-5; perhaps TRBD1 as D (5 bases). Germline V gene lookup returns CDR1 SGHTS and CDR2 YDEGEE. V lost 0 bases, J lost 6 bases, and 7 bases lay in between. This CDR3 region has 13 residues. CDR3: CASSLGQRQPQHF. CDR3 in DNA: TGTGCCAGCAGCTTGGGACAGCGTCAGCCCCAGCATTTT.

The rearrangement joins TRBV10-2 to TRBJ2-7, with TRBD2 matching 12 bases. Per germline, CDR1 WSHSY and CDR2 SAAADI. Trimming cost V 9 bases and J 5 bases; bases outside gene matches: 5. The CDR3 runs to 13 residues. CDR3 sequence (DNA): TGCGCCAGTTCTAGCGGGAGGGCCGACGAGCAGTACTTC. Translating it yields CASSSGRADEQYF.

About this clone itself: A junction boundary mismatches the germline segment, possibly from a read error. The V gene is TRBV5-1, the J gene TRBJ1-1, with D possibly TRBD1 on 6 matching bases. CDR1 and CDR2 (germline): SGHRS, YFSETQ. The CDR3 is made up of 16 amino acids. The CDR3 spells CASSFGQGLANPEAFF. The CDR3 nucleotides are TGCGCCAGCAGCTTTGGGCAGGGGTTAGCGAACCCTGAAGCTTTCTTT.

CDR3 amino acids: CASSLVFIAGYHNEQFF. CDR3 in DNA: TGCGCCAGCAGCTTGGTCTTCATAGCGGGCTACCACAATGAGCAGTTCTTC. V gene TRBV5-1 combines with J gene TRBJ2-1; 7 bases match TRBD2. CDR1 is SGHRS and CDR2 is YFSETQ in the germline V gene. V gave up 0 bases and J gave up 5 bases; unmatched junction bases: 11. The CDR3 sequence is 17 residues long.

The chain couples TRBV6-1 to TRBJ1-5; the match to TRBD1 covers 9 bases. The V gene's germline CDR1 is MNHNS and CDR2 SASEGT. Trimming at V came to 6 bases and at J to 3 bases, leaving 3 bases not matched to a gene. This CDR3 contains 14 residues. The CDR3 protein is CASRRDRDNQPQHF. CDR3 nucleotides: TGTGCCAGCAGACGGGACAGGGACAATCAGCCCCAGCATTTT.

The gene calls are TRBV5-1 and TRBJ2-3, with D tentatively TRBD1 (6 bases). The CDR3 has 17 residues. V lost 0 bases, J lost 5 bases, and 19 bases lay in between. Per the germline V gene, CDR1 is SGHRS and CDR2 is YFSETQ. CDR3 loop: CASSLVQGGKTRDTQYF. The CDR3, as DNA: TGCGCCAGCAGCTTGGTACAGGGCGGTAAAACCCGAGATACGCAGTATTTT.

This clone was seen a single time. The germline gene is not matched at one end of the junction; a read error may be the cause. The J gene is TRBJ1-2, the V gene TRBV15; D remains ambiguous. The germline V gene has CDR1 LNHNV and CDR2 YYDKDF (reference sequence). The CDR3 has 15 amino acids. The CDR3 sequence is CATSRDGNTDYGYPF. CDR3 bases: TGTGCCACCAGCAGAGATGGCAACACAGACTATGGCTACCCCTTC.

The chain couples TRBV18 to TRBJ1-1; unclear D gene. V lost 4 bases and J lost 4, with 7 bases in between. CDR1 is KGHSH, CDR2 LQKENI, per germline. CDR3 length equals 12 residues. The CDR3 loop is CASSLSGTEAFF. DNA of the CDR3: TGTGCCAGCTCACTGTCGGGCACTGAAGCTTTCTTT.

The sample holds a few counts of this clone. The rearrangement uses TRBV7-9 and TRBJ2-3; D not certain. V was shortened by 0 bases and J by 0 bases, with 4 bases between the two germline ends. Germline CDR1 is SEHNR and CDR2 is FQNEAQ (reference sequence). The CDR3 sequence is 14 residues long. CDR3 DNA sequence: TGTGCCAGCAGCTTAGCCGGGAGCACAGATACGCAGTATTTT. This translates into CASSLAGSTDTQYF.

The chain combines TRBV6-1 with TRBJ1-1, with no clear D. The CDR3 is made up of 14 amino acids. V was clipped by 2 bases and J by 5 bases, with 12 bases between them. The germline V gene has CDR1 MNHNS and CDR2 SASEGT. Here the CDR3 reads CASSERSGRTEAFF. The CDR3 coding sequence is TGTGCCAGCAGTGAACGGTCAGGTAGGACTGAAGCTTTCTTT.

This chain joins TRBV7-9 and TRBJ1-2, with 7 bases matching TRBD1. The V segment lost 5 bases and the J segment 8 bases; nucleotides outside the gene matches: 8. The germline gives CDR1 SEHNR, CDR2 FQNEAQ (reference sequence). This CDR3 is built from 13 residues. In DNA form, the CDR3 reads TGTGCCAGCAGCCCCCAGACAGGGATCGGCTACACCTTC. It encodes CASSPQTGIGYTF.

This clone showed up just a few times. This chain joins TRBV7-2 and TRBJ2-3; TRBD2 agrees at 9 bases. V shed 3 bases and J 1 base; nucleotides not matched to a gene: 2. The CDR3 is 15 amino acids. Germline V gives CDR1 SGHTA, CDR2 FQGNSA. The CDR3 coding sequence is TGTGCCAGCAGCTTCAGCGGGGGGCGCACAGATACGCAGTATTTT. This sequence encodes CASSFSGGRTDTQYF.

The CDR3 reads CAWSLGQGQYNEQFF. DNA of the CDR3: TGTGCCTGGTCCTTGGGCCAGGGTCAATACAATGAGCAGTTCTTC. This chain joins TRBV30 and TRBJ2-1, with D possibly being TRBD1 (5 bases). The length of the CDR3 is 15 residues. Per the germline V gene, CDR1 is GTSNPN and CDR2 is SVGIG (reference sequence). The V end lost 5 bases, the J end lost 4 bases, and 18 bases lay between the germline ends.

The V gene is TRBV27, the J gene TRBJ2-3; no clear D. This CDR3 is 15 amino acids long. The V end lost 6 bases, the J end lost 0 bases, and 13 bases lay between the germline ends. Per germline, CDR1 MNHEY and CDR2 SMNVEV (reference sequence). The CDR3: CASSIRVFSTDTQYF. CDR3 nucleotides: TGTGCCAGCAGCATACGGGTATTTAGCACAGATACGCAGTATTTT.

This clone was seen only a few times. This chain uses TRBV5-6 with TRBJ2-3; D is possibly TRBD2 (7 bases). Germline-derived CDR1 and CDR2 are SGHDT and YYEEEE. The CDR3 runs to 15 residues. V was clipped by 5 bases and J by 2 bases, with 15 bases between them. The CDR3 region has the DNA TGTGCCAGCAGTCAACAGGGAGGGTACACAGATACGCAGTATTTT. Protein sequence: CASSQQGGYTDTQYF.

This rearrangement joins TRBV18 to TRBJ2-5; TRBD2 might be the D (6 bases). Germline assignment: CDR1 KGHSH and CDR2 LQKENI. The CDR3 consists of 19 residues. Trimming left V 3 bases short and J 2 bases short, with 25 bases between. CDR3 protein: CASSPLGRGWGERQETQYF. As DNA, the CDR3 is TGTGCCAGCTCACCGCTAGGTCGGGGCTGGGGGGAGCGTCAAGAGACCCAGTACTTC.

This chain connects TRBV19 to TRBJ1-2, with a possible D match to TRBD1 (5 bases). The germline V gene encodes CDR1 LNHDA and CDR2 SQIVND (reference sequence). Trimming removed 2 bases at V and 8 bases at J, with 12 bases between. The CDR3 runs to 13 residues. In nucleotides, the CDR3 is TGTGCCAGTAGTATAAAAGCGGGGGAAGGCTACACCTTC. Residues: CASSIKAGEGYTF.

The chain uses TRBV18 and TRBJ2-3, with 10 bases identical to TRBD2. Trimming removed 3 bases from V and 4 bases from J; junction bases left unmatched: 10. The length of the CDR3 is 17 residues. Germline values: CDR1 KGHSH, CDR2 LQKENI. Here the CDR3 reads CASSPPASGSIADTQYF. Here the CDR3 DNA reads TGTGCCAGCTCACCCCCGGCTAGCGGGAGTATTGCAGATACGCAGTATTTT.